This TCR beta chain was retrieved from a study of blood T cell repertoires in COVID-19. Background on the study: The analysed material was cDNA or gDNA that came from T cells, B-cell-depleted T cells, or PBMCs.

Sequencing was performed with immunoSEQ multiplex PCR; in TCRdb, only in-frame clones are kept and a portion is missing. The table includes a few hundred thousand clones, around 86% detected once. CDR1 is ENHRY, CDR2 SYGVKD, per germline. The CDR3 runs 14 residues. V was pared by 4 bases and J by 2 bases, with 12 bases between. The clonotype was recovered from a man aged 40-49 years who had recovered from COVID-19. Sequencing input: PBMCs or T cells enriched from blood (not recorded which). J is TRBJ2-7 and V is TRBV10-3; D might be TRBD2 (6 bases). The CDR3 loop is CAISAGVVAYEQYF. The CDR3 DNA reads TGTGCCATCAGTGCGGGAGTCGTGGCCTACGAGCAGTACTTC.